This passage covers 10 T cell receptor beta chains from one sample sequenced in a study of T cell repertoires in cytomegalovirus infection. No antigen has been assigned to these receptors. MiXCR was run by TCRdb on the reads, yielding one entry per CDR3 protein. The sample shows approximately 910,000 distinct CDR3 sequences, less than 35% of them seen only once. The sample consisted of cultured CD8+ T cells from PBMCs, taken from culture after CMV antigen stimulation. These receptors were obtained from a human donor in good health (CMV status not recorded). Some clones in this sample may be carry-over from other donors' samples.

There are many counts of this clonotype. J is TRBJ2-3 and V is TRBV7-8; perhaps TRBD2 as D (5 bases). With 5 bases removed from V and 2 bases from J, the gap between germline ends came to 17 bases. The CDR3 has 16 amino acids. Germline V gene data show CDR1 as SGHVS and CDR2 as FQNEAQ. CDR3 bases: TGTGCCAGCAGCGAAGCCCGGGGTAACTTCACAGATACGCAGTATTTT. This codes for CASSEARGNFTDTQYF.

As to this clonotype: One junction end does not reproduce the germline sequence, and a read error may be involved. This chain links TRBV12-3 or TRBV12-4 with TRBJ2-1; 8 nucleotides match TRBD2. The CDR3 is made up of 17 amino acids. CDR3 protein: CASSFSGGARGEDEQFF. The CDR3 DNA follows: TGTGCCAGCAGTTTTTCCGGGGGGGCCAGAGGGGAGGATGAACAGTTCTTC.

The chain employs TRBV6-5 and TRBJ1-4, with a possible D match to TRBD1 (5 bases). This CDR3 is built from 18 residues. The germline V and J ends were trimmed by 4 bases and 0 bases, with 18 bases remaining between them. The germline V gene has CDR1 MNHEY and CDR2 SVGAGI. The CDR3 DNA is TGTGCCAGCAGTTGGGACTCGCAAGGCCTTGCAACTAATGAAAAACTGTTTTTT. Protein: CASSWDSQGLATNEKLFF.

The CDR3 DNA is TGTGCCACCAGTGATTTGTATGCCACTGAAGCTTTCTTT. This codes for CATSDLYATEAFF. This chain uses TRBV24-1 with TRBJ1-1; D gene uncertain. CDR3 size: 13 residues. V dropped 0 bases and J dropped 4 bases, with 5 bases sitting between them. Germline lookup yields CDR1 KGHDR and CDR2 SFDVKD.

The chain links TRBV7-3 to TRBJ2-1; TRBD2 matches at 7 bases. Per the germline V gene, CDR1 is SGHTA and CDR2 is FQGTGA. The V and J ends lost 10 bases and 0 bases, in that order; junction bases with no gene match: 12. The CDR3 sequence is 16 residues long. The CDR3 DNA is TGTGCCACCTTCTGGAGTGGGGGGGACTCCTACAATGAGCAGTTCTTC. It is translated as CATFWSGGDSYNEQFF. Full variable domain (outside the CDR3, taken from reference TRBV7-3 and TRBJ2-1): GAGVSQTPSNKVTEKGKYVELRCDPISGHTALYWYRQSLGQGPEFLIYFQGTGAADDSGLPNDRFFAVRPEGSVSTLKIQRTERGDSAVYLCATFWSGGDSYNEQFFGPGTRLTVL.

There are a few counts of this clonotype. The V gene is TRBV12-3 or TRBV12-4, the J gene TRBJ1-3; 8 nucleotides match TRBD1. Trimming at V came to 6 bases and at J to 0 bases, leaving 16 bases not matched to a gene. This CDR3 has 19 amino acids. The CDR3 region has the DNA TGTGCCAGCAGCTCGACAGGGGCGGACTCTCTCTACTCTGGAAACACCATATATTTT. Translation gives CASSSTGADSLYSGNTIYF.

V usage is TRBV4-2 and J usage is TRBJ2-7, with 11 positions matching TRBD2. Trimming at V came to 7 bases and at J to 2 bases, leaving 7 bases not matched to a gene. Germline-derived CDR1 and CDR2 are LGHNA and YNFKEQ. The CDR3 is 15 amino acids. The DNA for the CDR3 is TGTGCCAGCAACCACGGGACTAGCGGCCCCTACGAGCAGTACTTC. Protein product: CASNHGTSGPYEQYF.

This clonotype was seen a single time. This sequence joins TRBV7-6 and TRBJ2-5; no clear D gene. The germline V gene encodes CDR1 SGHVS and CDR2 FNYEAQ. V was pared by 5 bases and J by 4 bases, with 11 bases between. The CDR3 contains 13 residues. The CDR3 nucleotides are TGTGCCAGCAGCCCGCCTATGTTAGAGACCCAGTACTTC. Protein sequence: CASSPPMLETQYF. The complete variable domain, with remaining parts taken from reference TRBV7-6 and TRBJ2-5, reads GAGVSQSPRYKVTKRGQDVALRCDPISGHVSLYWYRQALGQGPEFLTYFNYEAQQDKSGLPNDRFSAERPEGSISTLTIQRTEQRDSAMYRCASSPPMLETQYFGPGTRLLVL.

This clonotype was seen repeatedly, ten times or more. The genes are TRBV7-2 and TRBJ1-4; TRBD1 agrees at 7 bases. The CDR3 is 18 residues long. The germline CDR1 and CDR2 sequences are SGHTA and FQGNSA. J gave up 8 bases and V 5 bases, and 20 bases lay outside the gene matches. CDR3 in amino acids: CASSVHPPLTGIDEKLFF. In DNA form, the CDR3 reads TGTGCCAGCAGCGTTCACCCTCCCCTGACAGGGATCGACGAAAAACTGTTTTTT.

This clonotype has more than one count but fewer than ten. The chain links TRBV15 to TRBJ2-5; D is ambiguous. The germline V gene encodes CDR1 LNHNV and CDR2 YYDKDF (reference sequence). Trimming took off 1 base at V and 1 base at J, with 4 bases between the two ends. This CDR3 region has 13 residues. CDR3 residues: CATSRGAQETQYF. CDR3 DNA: TGTGCCACCAGCAGAGGGGCCCAAGAGACCCAGTACTTC.